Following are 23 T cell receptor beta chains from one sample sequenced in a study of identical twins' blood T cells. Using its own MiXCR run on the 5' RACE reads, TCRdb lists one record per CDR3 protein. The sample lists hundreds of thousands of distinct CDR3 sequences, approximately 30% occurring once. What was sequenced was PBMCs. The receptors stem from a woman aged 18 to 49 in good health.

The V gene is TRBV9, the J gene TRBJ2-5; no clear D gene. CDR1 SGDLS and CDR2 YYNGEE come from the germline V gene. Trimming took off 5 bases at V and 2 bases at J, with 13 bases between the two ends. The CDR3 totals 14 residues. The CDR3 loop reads CASSPSHTQETQYF. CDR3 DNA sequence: TGTGCCAGCAGTCCCAGTCATACACAAGAGACCCAGTACTTC.

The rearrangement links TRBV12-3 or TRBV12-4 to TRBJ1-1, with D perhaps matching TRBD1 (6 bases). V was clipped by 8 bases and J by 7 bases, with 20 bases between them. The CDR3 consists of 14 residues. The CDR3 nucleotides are TGTGCCAGCGCTCGACCTCAGGGGAGGAGTGAAGCTTTCTTT. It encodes CASARPQGRSEAFF.

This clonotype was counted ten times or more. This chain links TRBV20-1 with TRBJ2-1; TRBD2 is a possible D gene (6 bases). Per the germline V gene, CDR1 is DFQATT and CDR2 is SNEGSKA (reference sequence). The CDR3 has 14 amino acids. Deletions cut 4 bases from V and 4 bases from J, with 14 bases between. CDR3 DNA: TGCAGTGCTATGGGGAGGAGTGCTTACAATGAGCAGTTCTTC. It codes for CSAMGRSAYNEQFF.

CDR3 loop: CASSVGPNYGTEAFF. The CDR3, as DNA: TGTGCCAGCAGCGTCGGTCCCAATTACGGCACTGAAGCTTTCTTT. The rearrangement uses TRBV6-1 and TRBJ1-1; D gene ambiguous. The CDR3 sequence is 15 residues long. CDR1 MNHNS and CDR2 SASEGT come from the germline V gene. V lost 6 bases, J lost 4 bases, and 18 bases lay in between.

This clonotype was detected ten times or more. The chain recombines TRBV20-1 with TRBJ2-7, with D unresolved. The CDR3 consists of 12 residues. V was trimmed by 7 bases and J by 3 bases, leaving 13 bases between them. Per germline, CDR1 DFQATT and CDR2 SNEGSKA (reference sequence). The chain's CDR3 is CSVRSTNYEQYF. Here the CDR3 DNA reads TGCAGTGTTCGGTCAACAAACTACGAGCAGTACTTC.

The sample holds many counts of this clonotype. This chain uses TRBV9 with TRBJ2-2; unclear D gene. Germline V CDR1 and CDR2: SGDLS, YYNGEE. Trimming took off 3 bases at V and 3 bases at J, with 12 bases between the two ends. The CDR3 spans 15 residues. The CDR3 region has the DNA TGTGCCAGCAGCGGGGTGAGGCAATACACCGGGGAGCTGTTTTTT. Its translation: CASSGVRQYTGELFF.

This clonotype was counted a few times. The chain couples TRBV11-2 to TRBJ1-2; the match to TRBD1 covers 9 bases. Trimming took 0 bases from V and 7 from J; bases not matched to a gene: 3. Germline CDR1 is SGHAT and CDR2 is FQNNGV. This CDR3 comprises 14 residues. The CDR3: CASSLDRDRAGYTF. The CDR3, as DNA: TGTGCCAGCAGCTTAGACCGGGACAGGGCTGGCTACACCTTC.

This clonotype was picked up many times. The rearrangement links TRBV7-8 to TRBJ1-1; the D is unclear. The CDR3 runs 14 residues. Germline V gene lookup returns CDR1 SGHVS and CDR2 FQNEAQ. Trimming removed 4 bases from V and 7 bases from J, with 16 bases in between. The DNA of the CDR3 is TGTGCCAGCAGCTCCCTTGAGGGAAAGGGTGAAGCTTTCTTT. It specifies CASSSLEGKGEAFF.

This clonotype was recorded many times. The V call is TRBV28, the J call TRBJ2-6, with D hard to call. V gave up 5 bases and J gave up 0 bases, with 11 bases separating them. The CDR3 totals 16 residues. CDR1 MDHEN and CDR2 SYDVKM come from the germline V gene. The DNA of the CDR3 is TGTGCCAGCAGTGCCGGACGGCTCTCTGGGGCCAACGTCCTGACTTTC. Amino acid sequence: CASSAGRLSGANVLTF. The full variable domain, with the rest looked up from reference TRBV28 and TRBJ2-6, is DVKVTQSSRYLVKRTGEKVFLECVQDMDHENMFWYRQDPGLGLRLIYFSYDVKMKEKGDIPEGYSVSREKKERFSLILESASTNQTSMYLCASSAGRLSGANVLTFGAGSRLTVL.

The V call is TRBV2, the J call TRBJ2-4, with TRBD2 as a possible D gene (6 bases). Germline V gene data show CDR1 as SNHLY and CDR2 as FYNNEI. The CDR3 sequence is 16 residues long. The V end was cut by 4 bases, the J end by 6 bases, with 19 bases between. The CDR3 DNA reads TGTGCCAGCAGTGTTACCCGGGACTCCGTGGGAAACATTCAGTACTTC. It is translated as CASSVTRDSVGNIQYF.

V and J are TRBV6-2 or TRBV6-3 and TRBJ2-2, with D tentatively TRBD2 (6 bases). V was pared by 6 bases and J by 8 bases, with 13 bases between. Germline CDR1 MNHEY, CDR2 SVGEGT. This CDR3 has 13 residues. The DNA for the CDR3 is TGTGCCAGCAGCTCGGGACTTCGGGGGGAGCTGTTTTTT. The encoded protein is CASSSGLRGELFF.

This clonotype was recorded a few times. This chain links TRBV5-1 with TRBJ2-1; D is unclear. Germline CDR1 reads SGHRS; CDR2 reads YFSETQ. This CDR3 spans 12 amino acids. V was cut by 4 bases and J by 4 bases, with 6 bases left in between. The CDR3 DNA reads TGCGCCAGCAGCCACATTTACAATGAGCAGTTCTTC. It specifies CASSHIYNEQFF.

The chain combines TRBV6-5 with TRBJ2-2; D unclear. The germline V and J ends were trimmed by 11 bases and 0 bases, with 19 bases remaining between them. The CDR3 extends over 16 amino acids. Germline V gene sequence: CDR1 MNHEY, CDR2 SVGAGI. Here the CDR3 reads CAGCDGVSPNTGELFF. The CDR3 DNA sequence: TGTGCCGGCTGTGATGGAGTCTCACCGAACACCGGGGAGCTGTTTTTT.

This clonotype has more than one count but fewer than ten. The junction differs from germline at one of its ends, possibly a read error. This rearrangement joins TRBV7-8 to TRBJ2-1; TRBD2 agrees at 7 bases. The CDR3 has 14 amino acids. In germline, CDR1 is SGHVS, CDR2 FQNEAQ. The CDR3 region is CAISSWTSYNEQFF. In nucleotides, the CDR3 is TGTGCCATCAGCTCCTGGACTAGCTACAATGAGCAGTTCTTC.

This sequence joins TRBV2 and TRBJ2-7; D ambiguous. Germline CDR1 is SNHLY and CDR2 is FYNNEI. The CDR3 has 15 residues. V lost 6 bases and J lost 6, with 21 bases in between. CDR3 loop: CASSLRTSPGGEQYF. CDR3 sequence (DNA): TGTGCCAGCAGCCTTCGGACGTCTCCTGGTGGCGAGCAGTACTTC.

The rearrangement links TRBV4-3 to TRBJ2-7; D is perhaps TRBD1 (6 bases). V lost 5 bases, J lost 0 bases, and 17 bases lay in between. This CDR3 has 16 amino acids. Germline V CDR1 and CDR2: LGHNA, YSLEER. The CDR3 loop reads CASSVQYRGSSYEQYF. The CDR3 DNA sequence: TGCGCCAGCAGCGTGCAATATAGGGGGAGCTCCTACGAGCAGTACTTC.

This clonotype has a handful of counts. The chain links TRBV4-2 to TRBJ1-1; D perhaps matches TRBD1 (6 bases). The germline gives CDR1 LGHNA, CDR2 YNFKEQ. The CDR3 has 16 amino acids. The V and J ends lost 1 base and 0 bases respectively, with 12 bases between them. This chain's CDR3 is CASSQGGGYMNTEAFF. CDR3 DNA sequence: TGTGCCAGCAGCCAAGGGGGGGGCTACATGAACACTGAAGCTTTCTTT.

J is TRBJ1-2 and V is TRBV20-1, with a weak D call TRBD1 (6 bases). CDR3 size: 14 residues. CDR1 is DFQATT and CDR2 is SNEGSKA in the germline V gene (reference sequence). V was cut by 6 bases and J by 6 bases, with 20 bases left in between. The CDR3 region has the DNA TGCAGTGCCCTGCACAGGGTCCTCGGCGATGGCTACACCTTC. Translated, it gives CSALHRVLGDGYTF.

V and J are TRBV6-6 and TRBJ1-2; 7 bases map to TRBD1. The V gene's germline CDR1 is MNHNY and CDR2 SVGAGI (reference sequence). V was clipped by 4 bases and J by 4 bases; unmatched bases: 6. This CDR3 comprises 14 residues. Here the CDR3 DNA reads TGTGCCAGCAGTTTGGACAGGATGGGCTATGGCTACACCTTC. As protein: CASSLDRMGYGYTF.

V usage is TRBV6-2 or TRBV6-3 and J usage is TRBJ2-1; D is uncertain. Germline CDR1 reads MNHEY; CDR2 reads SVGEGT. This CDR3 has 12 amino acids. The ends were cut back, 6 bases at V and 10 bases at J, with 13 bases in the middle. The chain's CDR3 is CASSPTVGEQFF. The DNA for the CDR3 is TGTGCCAGCAGCCCCACAGTTGGGGAGCAGTTCTTC.

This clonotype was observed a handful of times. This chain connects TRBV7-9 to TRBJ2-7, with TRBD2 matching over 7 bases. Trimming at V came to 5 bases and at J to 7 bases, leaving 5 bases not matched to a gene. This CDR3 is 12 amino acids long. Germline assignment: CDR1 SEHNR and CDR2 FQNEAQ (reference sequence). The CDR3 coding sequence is TGTGCCAGCAGCCCGACTAGCTGGGAGCAGTACTTC. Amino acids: CASSPTSWEQYF.

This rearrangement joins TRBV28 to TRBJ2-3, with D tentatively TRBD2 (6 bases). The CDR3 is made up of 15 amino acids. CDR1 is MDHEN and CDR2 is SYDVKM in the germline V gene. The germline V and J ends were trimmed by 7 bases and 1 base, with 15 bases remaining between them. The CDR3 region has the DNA TGTGCCAGCACCTCTCCGGGGGAGGGCACAGATACGCAGTATTTT. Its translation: CASTSPGEGTDTQYF.

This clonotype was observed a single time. The CDR3 region has the DNA TGTGCCACCAGCGAGGGACAGAACACTGAAGCTTTCTTT. It encodes CATSEGQNTEAFF. The rearrangement links TRBV15 to TRBJ1-1, with D perhaps matching TRBD1 (6 bases). The CDR3 is 13 residues long. Germline CDR1 is LNHNV and CDR2 is YYDKDF (reference sequence). V lost 5 bases, J lost 1 base, and 8 bases lay in between.